This paragraph covers one T cell receptor beta chain sequence. As yet, its antigen is unknown. V was clipped by 8 bases and J by 8 bases, with 15 bases between them. Germline V gives CDR1 MDHEN, CDR2 SYDVKM. This CDR3 comprises 12 residues. TCRdb's copy holds only in-frame clones and misses some; the assay was immunoSEQ multiplex PCR. The table records more than 90,000 clones, less than 95% of them present only once. The data originate from a study of T cell responses to AZD1222 COVID-19 vaccine. On the study more broadly: Second-dose schedules of about 4 or about 12 weeks were combined.

Regarding the study as a whole: Spike-specific TCR breadth and depth were elevated following two AZD1222 doses. The study reported that nearly half of spike-specific TCRs target unmutated variant regions.

The sample in question was peripheral blood, obtained on day 0 of AZD1222 vaccination. The TCR comes from an adult in good health. This chain uses TRBV28 with TRBJ1-2; possible D gene TRBD1, 6 bases. CDR3 in DNA: TGTGCCAGCCGGCGGGGGGCGAGAGGCTACACCTTC. It is translated as CASRRGARGYTF.